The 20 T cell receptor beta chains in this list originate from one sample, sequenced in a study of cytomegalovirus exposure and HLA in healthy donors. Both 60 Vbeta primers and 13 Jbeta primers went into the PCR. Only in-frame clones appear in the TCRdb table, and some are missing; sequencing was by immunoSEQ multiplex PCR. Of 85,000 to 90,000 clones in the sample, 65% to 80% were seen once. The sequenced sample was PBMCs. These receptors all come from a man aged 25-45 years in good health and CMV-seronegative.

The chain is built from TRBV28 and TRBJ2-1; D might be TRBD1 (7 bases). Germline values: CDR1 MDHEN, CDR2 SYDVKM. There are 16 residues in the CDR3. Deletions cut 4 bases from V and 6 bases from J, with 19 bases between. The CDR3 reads CASSYAGQGGTNEQFF. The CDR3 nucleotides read TGTGCCAGCAGTTATGCGGGGCAGGGGGGTACCAATGAGCAGTTCTTC. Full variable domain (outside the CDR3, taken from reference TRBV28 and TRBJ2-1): DVKVTQSSRYLVKRTGEKVFLECVQDMDHENMFWYRQDPGLGLRLIYFSYDVKMKEKGDIPEGYSVSREKKERFSLILESASTNQTSMYLCASSYAGQGGTNEQFFGPGTRLTVL.

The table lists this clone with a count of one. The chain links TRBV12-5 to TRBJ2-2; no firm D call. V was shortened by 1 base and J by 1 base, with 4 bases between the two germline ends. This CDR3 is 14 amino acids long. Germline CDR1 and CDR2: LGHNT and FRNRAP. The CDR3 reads CASGLGGNTGELFF. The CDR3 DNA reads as TGTGCTAGTGGTTTGGGCGGGAACACCGGGGAGCTGTTTTTT. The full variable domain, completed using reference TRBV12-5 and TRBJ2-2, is DARVTQTPRHKVTEMGQEVTMRCQPILGHNTVFWYRQTMMQGLELLAYFRNRAPLDDSGMPKDRFSAEMPDATLATLKIQPSEPRDSAVYFCASGLGGNTGELFFGEGSRLTVL.

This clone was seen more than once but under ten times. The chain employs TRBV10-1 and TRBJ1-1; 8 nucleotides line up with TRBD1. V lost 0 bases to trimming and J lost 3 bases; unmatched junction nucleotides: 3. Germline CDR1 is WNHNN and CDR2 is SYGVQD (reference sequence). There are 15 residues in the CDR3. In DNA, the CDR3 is TGCGCCAGCAGTGAGTCTAGGACAGGGTACACTGAAGCTTTCTTT. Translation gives CASSESRTGYTEAFF.

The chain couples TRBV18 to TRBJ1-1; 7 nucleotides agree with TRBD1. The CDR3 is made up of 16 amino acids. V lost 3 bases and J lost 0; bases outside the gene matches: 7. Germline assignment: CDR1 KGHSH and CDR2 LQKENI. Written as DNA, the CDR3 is TGTGCCAGCTCACCCCAAACAGGGGAATTGAACACTGAAGCTTTCTTT. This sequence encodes CASSPQTGELNTEAFF. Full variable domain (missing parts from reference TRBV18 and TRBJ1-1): NAGVMQNPRHLVRRRGQEARLRCSPMKGHSHVYWYRQLPEEGLKFMVYLQKENIIDESGMPKERFSAEFPKEGPSILRIQQVVRGDSAAYFCASSPQTGELNTEAFFGQGTRLTVV.

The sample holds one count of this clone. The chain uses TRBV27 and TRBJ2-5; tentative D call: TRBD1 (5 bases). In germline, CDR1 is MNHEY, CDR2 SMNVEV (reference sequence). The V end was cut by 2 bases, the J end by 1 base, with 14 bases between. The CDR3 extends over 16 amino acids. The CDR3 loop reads CASSLGETVTQETQYF. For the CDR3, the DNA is TGTGCCAGCAGTTTAGGAGAGACAGTGACCCAAGAGACCCAGTACTTC.

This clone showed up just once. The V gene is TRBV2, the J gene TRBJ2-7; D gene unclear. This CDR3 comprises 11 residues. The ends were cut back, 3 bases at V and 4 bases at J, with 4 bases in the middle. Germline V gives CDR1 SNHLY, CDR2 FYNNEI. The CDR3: CASSDPYEQYF. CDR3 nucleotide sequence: TGTGCCAGCAGTGACCCATACGAGCAGTACTTC.

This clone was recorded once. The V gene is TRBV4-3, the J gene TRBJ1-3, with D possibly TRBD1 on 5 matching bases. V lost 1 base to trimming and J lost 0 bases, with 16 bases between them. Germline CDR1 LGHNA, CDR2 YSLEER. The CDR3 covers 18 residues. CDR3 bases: TGCGCCAGCAGCCAAGCCCTGAAGACAGTTCGCTCTGGAAACACCATATATTTT. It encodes CASSQALKTVRSGNTIYF.

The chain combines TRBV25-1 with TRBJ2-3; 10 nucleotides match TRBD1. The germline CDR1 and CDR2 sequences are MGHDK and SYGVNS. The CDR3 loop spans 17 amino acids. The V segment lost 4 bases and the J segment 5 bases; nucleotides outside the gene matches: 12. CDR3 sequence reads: CASSGPNPGQGLDTQYF. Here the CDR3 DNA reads TGTGCCAGCAGTGGCCCTAATCCGGGACAGGGGTTAGATACGCAGTATTTT.

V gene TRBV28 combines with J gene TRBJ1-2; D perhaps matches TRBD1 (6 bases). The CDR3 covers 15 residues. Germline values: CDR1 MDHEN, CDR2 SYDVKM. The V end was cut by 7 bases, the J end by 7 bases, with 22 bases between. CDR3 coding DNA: TGTGCCAGCAAAACAGGGCGTTTCCCAAGGGGTGGCTACACCTTC. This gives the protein CASKTGRFPRGGYTF.

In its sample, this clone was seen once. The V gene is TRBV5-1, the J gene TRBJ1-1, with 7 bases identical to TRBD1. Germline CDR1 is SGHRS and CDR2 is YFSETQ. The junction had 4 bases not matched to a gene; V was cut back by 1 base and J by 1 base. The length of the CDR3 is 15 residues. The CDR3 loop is CASSLTTGENTEAFF. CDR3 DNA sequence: TGCGCCAGCAGCTTGACCACAGGGGAGAACACTGAAGCTTTCTTT.

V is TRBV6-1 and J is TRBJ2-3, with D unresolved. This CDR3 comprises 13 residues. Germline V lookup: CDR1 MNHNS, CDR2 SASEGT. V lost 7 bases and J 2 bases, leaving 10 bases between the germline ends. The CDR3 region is CASTTVLTDTQYF. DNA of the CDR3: TGTGCCAGCACAACAGTGCTCACAGATACGCAGTATTTT.

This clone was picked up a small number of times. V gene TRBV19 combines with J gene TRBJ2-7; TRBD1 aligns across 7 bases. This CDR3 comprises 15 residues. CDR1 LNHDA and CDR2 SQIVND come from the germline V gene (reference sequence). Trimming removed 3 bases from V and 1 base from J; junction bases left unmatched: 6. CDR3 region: CASSIWTGVSYEQYF. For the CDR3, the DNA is TGTGCCAGTAGTATCTGGACAGGTGTGTCCTACGAGCAGTACTTC.

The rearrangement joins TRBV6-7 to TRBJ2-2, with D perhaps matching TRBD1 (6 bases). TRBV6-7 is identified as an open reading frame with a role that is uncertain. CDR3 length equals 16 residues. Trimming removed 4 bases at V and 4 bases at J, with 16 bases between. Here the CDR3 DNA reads TGTGCCAGCAGTTCCCCTCGGACAGCGACCACCGGGGAGCTGTTTTTT. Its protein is CASSSPRTATTGELFF.

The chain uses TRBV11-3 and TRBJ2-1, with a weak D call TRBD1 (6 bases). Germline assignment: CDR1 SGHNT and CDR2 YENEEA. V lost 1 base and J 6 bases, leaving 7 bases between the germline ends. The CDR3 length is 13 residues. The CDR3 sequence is CASSLVQGNEQFF. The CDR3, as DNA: TGTGCCAGCAGCTTAGTACAGGGCAATGAGCAGTTCTTC. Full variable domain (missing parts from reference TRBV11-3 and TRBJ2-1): EAGVVQSPRYKIIEKKQPVAFWCNPISGHNTLYWYLQNLGQGPELLIRYENEEAVDDSQLPKDRFSAERLKGVDSTLKIQPAELGDSAVYLCASSLVQGNEQFFGPGTRLTVL.

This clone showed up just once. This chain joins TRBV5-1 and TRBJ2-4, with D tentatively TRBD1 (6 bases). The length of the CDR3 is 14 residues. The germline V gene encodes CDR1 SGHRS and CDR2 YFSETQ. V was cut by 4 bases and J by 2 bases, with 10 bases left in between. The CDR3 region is CASSPQGPKNIQYF. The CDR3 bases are TGCGCCAGCAGCCCACAGGGACCCAAAAACATTCAGTACTTC.

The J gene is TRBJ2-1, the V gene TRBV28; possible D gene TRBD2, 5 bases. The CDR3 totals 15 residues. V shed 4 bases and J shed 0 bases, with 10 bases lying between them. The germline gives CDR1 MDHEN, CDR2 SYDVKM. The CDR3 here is CASSYVAYSYNEQFF. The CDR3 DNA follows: TGTGCCAGCAGTTATGTAGCGTACTCCTACAATGAGCAGTTCTTC.

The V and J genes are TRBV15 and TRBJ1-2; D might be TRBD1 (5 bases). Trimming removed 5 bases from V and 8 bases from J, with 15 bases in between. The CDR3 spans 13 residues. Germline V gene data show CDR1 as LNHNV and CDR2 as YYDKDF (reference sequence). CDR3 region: CATSGNWGEGYTF. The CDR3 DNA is TGTGCCACCAGCGGCAATTGGGGGGAGGGCTACACCTTC.

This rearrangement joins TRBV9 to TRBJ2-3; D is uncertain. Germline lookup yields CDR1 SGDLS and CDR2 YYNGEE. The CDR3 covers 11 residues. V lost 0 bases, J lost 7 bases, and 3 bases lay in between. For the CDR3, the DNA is TGTGCCAGCAGCGTAGGTAATACGCAGTATTTT. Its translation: CASSVGNTQYF.

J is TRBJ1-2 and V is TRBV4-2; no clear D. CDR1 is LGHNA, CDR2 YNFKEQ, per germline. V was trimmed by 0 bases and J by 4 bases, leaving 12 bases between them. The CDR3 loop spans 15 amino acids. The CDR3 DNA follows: TGTGCCAGCAGCCAAGATTTACCGGGAATCTATGGCTACACCTTC. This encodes CASSQDLPGIYGYTF.

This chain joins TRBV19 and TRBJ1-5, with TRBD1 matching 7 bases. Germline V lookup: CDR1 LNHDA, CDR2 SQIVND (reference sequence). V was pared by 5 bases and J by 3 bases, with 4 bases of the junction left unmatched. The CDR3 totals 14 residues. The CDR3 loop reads CASSWGQNNQPQHF. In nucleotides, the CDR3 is TGTGCCAGTAGTTGGGGACAGAACAATCAGCCCCAGCATTTT.